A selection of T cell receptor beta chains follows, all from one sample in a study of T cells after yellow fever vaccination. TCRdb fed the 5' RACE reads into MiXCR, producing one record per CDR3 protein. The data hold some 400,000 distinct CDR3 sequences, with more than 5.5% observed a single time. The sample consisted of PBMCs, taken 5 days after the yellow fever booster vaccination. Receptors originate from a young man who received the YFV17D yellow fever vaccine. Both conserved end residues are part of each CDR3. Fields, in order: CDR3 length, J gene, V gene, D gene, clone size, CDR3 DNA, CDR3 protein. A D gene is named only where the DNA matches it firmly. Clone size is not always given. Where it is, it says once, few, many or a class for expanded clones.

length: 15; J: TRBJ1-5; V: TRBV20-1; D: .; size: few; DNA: TGCAGTGCTAGAGGCCTCCGGGGCCGAAATCAGCCCCAGCATTTT; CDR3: CSARGLRGRNQPQHF
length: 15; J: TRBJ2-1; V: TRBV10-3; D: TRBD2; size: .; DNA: TGTGCCATCAGTGTACGGCTAGCGGGCCACAATGAGCAGTTCTTC; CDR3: CAISVRLAGHNEQFF
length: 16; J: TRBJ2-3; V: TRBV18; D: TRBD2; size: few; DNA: TGTGCCAGCTCACCTTCTAGCGGGAGAACCACAGATACGCAGTATTTT; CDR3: CASSPSSGRTTDTQYF
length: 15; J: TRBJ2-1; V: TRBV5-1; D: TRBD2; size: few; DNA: TGCGCCAGCAGCCCCCGGACTAGCTCCTACAATGAGCAGTTCTTC; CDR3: CASSPRTSSYNEQFF
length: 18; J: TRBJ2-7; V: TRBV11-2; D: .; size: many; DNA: TGTGCCAGCAGCGCCGGGGTCCGCCTCAGGAAATTCTCCTACGAGCAGTACTTC; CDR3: CASSAGVRLRKFSYEQYF
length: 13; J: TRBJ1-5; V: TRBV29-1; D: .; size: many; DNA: TGCAGCGTTGCCGAGTATAGCAATCAGCCCCAGCATTTT; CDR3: CSVAEYSNQPQHF
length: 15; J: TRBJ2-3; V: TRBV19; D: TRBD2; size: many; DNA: TGTGCCAGTAGTATCCGGACTAGCGGAACAGATACGCAGTATTTT; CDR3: CASSIRTSGTDTQYF
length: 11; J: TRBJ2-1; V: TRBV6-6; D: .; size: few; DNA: TGTGCCAGCAGTCAGAACCGGGAGCAGTTCTTC; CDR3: CASSQNREQFF
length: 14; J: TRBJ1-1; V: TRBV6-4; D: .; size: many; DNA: TGTGCCAGCAGCCCCCCGATCTTGGCCTCGGAAGCTTTCTTT; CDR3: CASSPPILASEAFF
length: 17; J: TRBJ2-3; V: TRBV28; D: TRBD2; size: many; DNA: TGTGCCAGCAGTAATCTAGCGGGAGGGCCAGGTGCAGATACGCAGTATTTT; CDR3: CASSNLAGGPGADTQYF
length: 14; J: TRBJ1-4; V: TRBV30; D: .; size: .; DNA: TGTGCCTGGAGTGAGGGGTGGGGAAATGAAAAACTGTTTTTT; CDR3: CAWSEGWGNEKLFF
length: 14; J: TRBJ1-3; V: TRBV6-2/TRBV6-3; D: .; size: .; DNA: TGTGCCAGCAACCTACAGGGATCTGGAAACACCATATATTTT; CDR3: CASNLQGSGNTIYF
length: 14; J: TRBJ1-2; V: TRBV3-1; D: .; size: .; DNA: TGTGCCAGCAGCGAAGCCAGGGGCAACTATGGCTACACCTTC; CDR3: CASSEARGNYGYTF
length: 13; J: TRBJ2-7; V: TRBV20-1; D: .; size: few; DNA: TGCAGTGCGTTCGACAGGACATACTACGAGCAGTACTTC; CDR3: CSAFDRTYYEQYF
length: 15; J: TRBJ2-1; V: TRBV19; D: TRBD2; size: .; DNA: TGTGCCAGTAGTACCCCCGGGACTAGCGTCCATGAGCAGTTCTTC; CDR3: CASSTPGTSVHEQFF
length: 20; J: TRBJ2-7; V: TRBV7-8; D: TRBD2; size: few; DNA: TGTGCCAGCAGCTCACCAACCACTAGCGGGAGTAGGGGAAGCTCCTACGAGCAGTACTTC; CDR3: CASSSPTTSGSRGSSYEQYF
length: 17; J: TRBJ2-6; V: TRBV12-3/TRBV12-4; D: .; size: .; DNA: TGTGCCAGCAGTCGGGGGCTGGGGGACTCTGGGGCCAACGTCCTGACTTTC; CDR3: CASSRGLGDSGANVLTF
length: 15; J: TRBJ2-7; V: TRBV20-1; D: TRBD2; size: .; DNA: TGCAGTGCTAGGGGGCGGGATGATTCAGCGGGGGAGCAGTACTTC; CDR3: CSARGRDDSAGEQYF
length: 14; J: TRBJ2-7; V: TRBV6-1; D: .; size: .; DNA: TGTGCCAGTTGCCCTCAGTTAGTCTCCTACGAGCAGTACTTC; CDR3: CASCPQLVSYEQYF
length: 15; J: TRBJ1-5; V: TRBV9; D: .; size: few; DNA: TGTGCCAGCAGCGTGGAGGCCAGCCTGCATCAGCCCCAGCATTTT; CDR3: CASSVEASLHQPQHF
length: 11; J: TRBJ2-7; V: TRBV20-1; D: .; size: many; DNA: TGCAGTGCCTCCCCGACTTACGAGCAGTACTTC; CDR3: CSASPTYEQYF
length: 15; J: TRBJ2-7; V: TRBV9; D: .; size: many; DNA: TGTGCCAGCAGCGTAGGAATAGCAACCCTCGACGAGCAGTACTTC; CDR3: CASSVGIATLDEQYF
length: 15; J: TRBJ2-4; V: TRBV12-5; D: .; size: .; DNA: TGTGCTAGTGGTTTGGGAGGAGTAGCCAAAAACATTCAGTACTTC; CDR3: CASGLGGVAKNIQYF
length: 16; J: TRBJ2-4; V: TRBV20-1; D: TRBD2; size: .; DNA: TGCAGTGCTAGAGGAGCGGGAGGGCCCCGAAAAAACATTCAGTACTTC; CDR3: CSARGAGGPRKNIQYF
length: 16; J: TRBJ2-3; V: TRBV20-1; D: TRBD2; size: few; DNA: TGCAGTGCCCCGGGAGGGGCGGGAGGGAGCACAGATACGCAGTATTTT; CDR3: CSAPGGAGGSTDTQYF
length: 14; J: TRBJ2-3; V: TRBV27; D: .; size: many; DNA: TGTGCCAGCAGTTTTGGGGGAGAGTCGGATACGCAGTATTTT; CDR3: CASSFGGESDTQYF
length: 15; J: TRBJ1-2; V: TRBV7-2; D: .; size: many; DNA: TGTGCCAGCTCCCACCTCGACGGGGGACCTAATGGCTACACCTTC; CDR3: CASSHLDGGPNGYTF
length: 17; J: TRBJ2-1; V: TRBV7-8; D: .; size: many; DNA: TGTGCCAGCAGCTCAAACCGGGGCGGGTTTATTGCAATTGAGCAGTTCTTC; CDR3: CASSSNRGGFIAIEQFF
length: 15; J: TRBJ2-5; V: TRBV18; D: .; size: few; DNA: TGTGCCAGCTCACCACCGACGGGACCACAAGAGACCCAGTACTTC; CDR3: CASSPPTGPQETQYF
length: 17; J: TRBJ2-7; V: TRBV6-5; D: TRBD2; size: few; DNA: TGTGCCAGCAGTTACGGTGGTGCGGGAGGCGTCTCCTACGAGCAGTACTTC; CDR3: CASSYGGAGGVSYEQYF
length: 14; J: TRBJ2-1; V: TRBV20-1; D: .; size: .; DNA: TGCAGTGCTAGTTCGGGCGGGTCGGGGATTGAGCAGTTCTTC; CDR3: CSASSGGSGIEQFF
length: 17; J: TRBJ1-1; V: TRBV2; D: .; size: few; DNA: TGTGCCAACCCGGGTCCCTTAGGGGGGAGACAACACACTGAAGCTTTCTTT; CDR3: CANPGPLGGRQHTEAFF
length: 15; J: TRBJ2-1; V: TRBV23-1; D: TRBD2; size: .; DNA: TGCGCCAGCAGTCGAGAGACTAGCGGAAACAATGAGCAGTTCTTC; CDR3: CASSRETSGNNEQFF
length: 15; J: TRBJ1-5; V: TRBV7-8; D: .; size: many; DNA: TGTGCCAGCAGCCCAAGAGTGGATAGCAATCAGCCCCAGCATTTT; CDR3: CASSPRVDSNQPQHF